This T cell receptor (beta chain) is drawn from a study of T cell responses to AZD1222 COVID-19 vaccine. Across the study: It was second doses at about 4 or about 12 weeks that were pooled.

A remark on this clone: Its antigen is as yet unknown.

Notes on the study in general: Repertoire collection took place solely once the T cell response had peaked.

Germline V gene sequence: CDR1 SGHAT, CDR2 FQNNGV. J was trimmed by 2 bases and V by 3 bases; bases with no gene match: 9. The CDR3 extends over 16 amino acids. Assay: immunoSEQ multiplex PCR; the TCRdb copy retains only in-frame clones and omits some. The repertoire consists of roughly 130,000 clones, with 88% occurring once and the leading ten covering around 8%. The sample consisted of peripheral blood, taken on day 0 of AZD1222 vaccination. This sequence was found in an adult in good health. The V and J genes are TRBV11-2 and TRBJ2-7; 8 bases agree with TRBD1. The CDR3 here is CASSFPGTGAPYEQYF. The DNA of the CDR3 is TGTGCCAGCAGCTTCCCCGGGACAGGCGCTCCCTACGAGCAGTACTTC.